A single sample is the source of the 6 T cell receptor beta chains below, sequenced in a study of T-cell memory formation after mild COVID-19. Each CDR3 protein gets one entry after TCRdb re-called the 5' RACE reads with MiXCR. The table lists a few hundred thousand distinct CDR3 sequences, roughly an eighth of them singletons. Source material: PBMCs or a T cell subset sorted from them (not recorded which). These receptors were collected from a man between 18 and 29 years old who had mild COVID-19 (a few samples of this study predate the infection). Cell type and time point are not known.

V is TRBV10-3 and J is TRBJ2-5, with TRBD1 matching 7 bases. Germline-derived CDR1 and CDR2 are ENHRY and SYGVKD. The V gene end was trimmed by 4 bases and the J gene end by 7 bases; junction bases not matched to a gene: 9. CDR3 size: 14 residues. CDR3 nucleotide sequence: TGTGCCATCAGTGTTTCAGGGGGTGGTGGGACCCAGTACTTC. This sequence encodes CAISVSGGGGTQYF.

The rearrangement uses TRBV24-1 and TRBJ1-5; the D is unclear. The V gene's germline CDR1 is KGHDR and CDR2 SFDVKD. The CDR3 runs to 13 residues. V was shortened by 5 bases and J by 5 bases, with 9 bases between the two germline ends. The CDR3 region has the DNA TGTGCCACCAGTGTAGGCAGCTATCAGCCCCAGCATTTT. Translation gives CATSVGSYQPQHF.

This chain joins TRBV7-8 and TRBJ2-3; D is unresolved. The CDR3 totals 14 residues. Trimming cost V 1 base and J 2 bases, with 7 bases left between them. Germline-derived CDR1 and CDR2 are SGHVS and FQNEAQ. The CDR3 DNA is TGTGCCAGCAGCTTAGGACGGATCACAGATACGCAGTATTTT. It is translated as CASSLGRITDTQYF.

The rearrangement joins TRBV4-3 to TRBJ2-1; D might be TRBD2 (7 bases). V was cut by 0 bases and J by 8 bases, with 20 bases left in between. Germline loops: CDR1 LGHNA, CDR2 YSLEER. The CDR3 loop spans 17 amino acids. This CDR3 reads CASSQDGGGPPSDEQFF. The CDR3, as DNA: TGCGCCAGCAGCCAAGATGGGGGGGGGCCCCCGAGTGATGAGCAGTTCTTC.

This clonotype was observed a handful of times. This CDR3 reads CATSKQGAEDTQYF. CDR3 sequence (DNA): TGTGCCACCAGTAAACAGGGGGCTGAAGATACGCAGTATTTT. The V gene is TRBV15, the J gene TRBJ2-3; 9 bases match TRBD1. Trimming at V came to 6 bases and at J to 5 bases, leaving 6 bases not matched to a gene. Germline CDR1 reads LNHNV; CDR2 reads YYDKDF (reference sequence). The CDR3 runs to 14 residues.

This clonotype was observed a handful of times. This chain uses TRBV7-9 with TRBJ1-4, with D possibly TRBD1 on 5 matching bases. The V and J ends lost 1 base and 8 bases respectively, with 11 bases between them. The CDR3 is 14 residues long. The germline gives CDR1 SEHNR, CDR2 FQNEAQ (reference sequence). The CDR3 DNA reads TGTGCCAGCAGCTTAGGGGCGGGGGACGAAAAACTGTTTTTT. Translating it yields CASSLGAGDEKLFF. Looking up the rest from reference TRBV7-9 and TRBJ1-4 gives the full variable domain: DTGVSQNPRHKITKRGQNVTFRCDPISEHNRLYWYRQTLGQGPEFLTYFQNEAQLEKSRLLSDRFSAERPKGSFSTLEIQRTEQGDSAMYLCASSLGAGDEKLFFGSGTQLSVL.